A single sample is the source of the 9 T cell receptor beta chains below, sequenced in a study of Graves' ophthalmopathy and Graves' hyperthyroidism. Researchers took RNA transcripts and amplified TCR beta CDR3 regions from them. HTBI primers were employed in first-round RT-PCR, then a second-round multiplex PCR followed. TCRdb called the multiplex PCR reads again in MiXCR, with one record for every CDR3 protein. The data contain over a million distinct CDR3 sequences, about 36% of them seen just once; the ten biggest clones take up approximately 12%. Specimen: peripheral blood or thyroid tissue (not recorded which). The receptor source for this set is an adult man with Graves' hyperthyroidism.

Regarding this clonotype: A much larger clone differs by one base, so this may be a read error. Since no conserved phenylalanine or tryptophan closes the CDR3, a read error is the likely cause. The rearrangement joins TRBV19 to TRBJ2-7, with 7 bases that match TRBD2. The germline gives CDR1 LNHDA, CDR2 SQIVND (reference sequence). V shed 4 bases and J 3 bases; nucleotides not matched to a gene: 6. The CDR3 sequence is 14 residues long. The CDR3 region is CASSSSGNLYEQYL. The CDR3, as DNA: TGTGCCAGTAGTAGCAGCGGGAACCTCTACGAGCAGTACTTA.

J is TRBJ1-2 and V is TRBV10-3; possible D gene TRBD1, 5 bases. With 7 bases removed from V and 2 bases from J, the gap between germline ends came to 8 bases. Germline CDR1 is ENHRY and CDR2 is SYGVKD. The CDR3 extends over 12 amino acids. CDR3 DNA sequence: TGTGCCATCAATGGGGGAAACTATGGCTACACCTTC. This encodes CAINGGNYGYTF.

This clonotype occurred a few times. V gene TRBV11-3 combines with J gene TRBJ2-7; 9 positions agree with TRBD2. V was pared by 5 bases and J by 7 bases, with 9 bases of the junction left unmatched. This CDR3 region has 14 residues. Germline CDR1 SGHNT, CDR2 YENEEA. In DNA, the CDR3 is TGTGCCAGCAGCCAAATAGCGGGAGTGGTTGAGCAGTACTTC. Translated, it gives CASSQIAGVVEQYF.

This rearrangement joins TRBV28 to TRBJ1-5; tentative D call: TRBD1 (5 bases). Germline assignment: CDR1 MDHEN and CDR2 SYDVKM. The CDR3 runs to 19 residues. V dropped 8 bases and J dropped 5 bases, with 31 bases sitting between them. CDR3 sequence reads: CASGSKSAGGKGTDQPQHF. CDR3 nucleotides: TGTGCCAGCGGGTCAAAATCGGCAGGAGGGAAGGGGACGGATCAGCCCCAGCATTTT.

This clonotype was picked up a small number of times. This CDR3 is CASTVDDRAGGQPQHF. CDR3 coding DNA: TGTGCCAGCACCGTGGATGACAGGGCTGGCGGTCAGCCCCAGCATTTT. The J gene is TRBJ1-5, the V gene TRBV6-6; the match to TRBD1 covers 7 bases. Germline V CDR1 and CDR2: MNHNY, SVGAGI (reference sequence). The V segment lost 7 bases and the J segment 6 bases; nucleotides outside the gene matches: 15. The CDR3 contains 16 residues.

This clonotype was seen repeatedly, ten times or more. The genes are TRBV20-1 and TRBJ2-5, with 8 positions matching TRBD2. From germline, CDR1 is DFQATT and CDR2 SNEGSKA (reference sequence). Losses at the gene ends were 3 bases for V and 5 bases for J; bases not matched to a gene: 8. The CDR3 loop spans 14 amino acids. CDR3 loop: CSASRPTGGETQYF. DNA for the CDR3: TGCAGTGCTAGTCGACCTACGGGGGGGGAGACCCAGTACTTC.

V usage is TRBV29-1 and J usage is TRBJ2-7; perhaps D is TRBD1 or TRBD2 (6 bases each). From germline, CDR1 is SQVTM and CDR2 ANQGSEA. Trimming took 3 bases from V and 4 from J, leaving 13 bases between them. The CDR3 loop spans 13 amino acids. Written as DNA, the CDR3 is TGCAGCGTTGATCACGGGGGCTGGTACGAGCAGTACTTC. This gives the protein CSVDHGGWYEQYF.

The count of this clonotype is one. The V call is TRBV12-3 or TRBV12-4, the J call TRBJ2-5; D perhaps matches TRBD2 (6 bases). V was clipped by 7 bases and J by 9 bases, with 21 bases between them. There are 14 residues in the CDR3. CDR3 nucleotide sequence: TGTGCCAGCACCCAGGGACTGGCGGTTGGGTCCCAGTACTTC. It yields the protein CASTQGLAVGSQYF.

The J gene is TRBJ2-2, the V gene TRBV5-1; D possibly matches TRBD1 or TRBD2 (5 bases each). This CDR3 has 15 amino acids. V was clipped by 5 bases and J by 2 bases, with 13 bases between them. Germline V lookup: CDR1 SGHRS, CDR2 YFSETQ. The CDR3 DNA follows: TGCGCCAGCAGGGTTGGGGGTTCCAACACCGGGGAGCTGTTTTTT. Amino acid sequence: CASRVGGSNTGELFF.